Listed below are T cell receptor beta chains from one sample, sequenced in a study of monozygotic twins with inflammatory bowel disease. Using the 5' RACE reads, TCRdb records one entry per CDR3 protein without DNA. The listing records approximately 400,000 distinct CDR3 sequences. Sequencing input: blood. These receptors were collected from a human donor with ulcerative colitis or Crohn's disease, or a healthy co-twin of an affected twin (not recorded which). The CDR3 runs from the conserved cysteine through the conserved F or W.

v_call: TRBV5-1; j_call: TRBJ2-1; cdr3_aa: CASSLTIQDSEQFF
v_call: TRBV7-2; j_call: TRBJ2-5; cdr3_aa: CASSRRGGTYQETQYF
v_call: TRBV12-3/TRBV12-4; j_call: TRBJ2-1; cdr3_aa: CASTPAARYEQFF
v_call: TRBV4-3; j_call: TRBJ2-3; cdr3_aa: CASSQGDRKITDTQYF
v_call: TRBV18; j_call: TRBJ1-2; cdr3_aa: CASSSTGESYGYTF
v_call: TRBV2; j_call: TRBJ2-7; cdr3_aa: CASMNSGAAYEQYF
v_call: TRBV9; j_call: TRBJ2-3; cdr3_aa: CASSVVGRISDTQYF
v_call: TRBV10-2; j_call: TRBJ2-7; cdr3_aa: CASSRDLPYEQYF
v_call: TRBV7-2; j_call: TRBJ2-7; cdr3_aa: CASSLAAGGTYEQYF
v_call: TRBV7-9; j_call: TRBJ1-5; cdr3_aa: CASSLGTGLSNQPQHF
v_call: TRBV10-3; j_call: TRBJ2-1; cdr3_aa: CAISAREATGNNNEQFF
v_call: TRBV15; j_call: TRBJ1-5; cdr3_aa: CATSRRSNQPQHF
v_call: TRBV14; j_call: TRBJ2-7; cdr3_aa: CASSRRQGLYEQYF
v_call: TRBV6-5; j_call: TRBJ1-1; cdr3_aa: CASSYGREWVRTEAFF
v_call: TRBV7-2; j_call: TRBJ1-1; cdr3_aa: CASSQIGLNTEAFF
v_call: TRBV20-1; j_call: TRBJ1-2; cdr3_aa: CSAPTGFYGYTF
v_call: TRBV12-3/TRBV12-4; j_call: TRBJ1-3; cdr3_aa: CASSLGVRSFGNTIYF
v_call: TRBV6-5; j_call: TRBJ1-2; cdr3_aa: CASSLQGNYGYTF
v_call: TRBV6-1; j_call: TRBJ1-2; cdr3_aa: CASSVPGPFYGYTF
v_call: TRBV27; j_call: TRBJ2-1; cdr3_aa: CASTEGTGPWEQFF
v_call: TRBV5-1; j_call: TRBJ2-4; cdr3_aa: CASSLAGTGSNLRDIQYF
v_call: TRBV7-9; j_call: TRBJ1-2; cdr3_aa: CASSLVRTGHGYTF
v_call: TRBV12-3/TRBV12-4; j_call: TRBJ1-1; cdr3_aa: CASRRGREWTEAFF
v_call: TRBV14; j_call: TRBJ2-7; cdr3_aa: CASSQTGQGGYEQYF
v_call: TRBV7-2; j_call: TRBJ2-7; cdr3_aa: CASSLVPTSSYEQYF
v_call: TRBV6-5; j_call: TRBJ2-7; cdr3_aa: CASSYSETGGEQYF
v_call: TRBV5-1; j_call: TRBJ1-4; cdr3_aa: CASSPGAGREKLFF
v_call: TRBV4-2; j_call: TRBJ2-1; cdr3_aa: CASSLGTSGGGSYNEQFF
v_call: TRBV20-1; j_call: TRBJ1-1; cdr3_aa: CSAHGAVNTEAFF
v_call: TRBV4-1; j_call: TRBJ2-7; cdr3_aa: CASSQDQAREQYF
v_call: TRBV6-5; j_call: TRBJ1-2; cdr3_aa: CASRFNLGYTF
v_call: TRBV6-5; j_call: TRBJ2-1; cdr3_aa: CASSFQTGVPYNEQFF
v_call: TRBV11-3; j_call: TRBJ2-5; cdr3_aa: CASSKGRDQETQYF
v_call: TRBV3-1; j_call: TRBJ1-6; cdr3_aa: CASSQETGPSPLHF
v_call: TRBV7-2; j_call: TRBJ2-1; cdr3_aa: CASSAPGGSGREQFF